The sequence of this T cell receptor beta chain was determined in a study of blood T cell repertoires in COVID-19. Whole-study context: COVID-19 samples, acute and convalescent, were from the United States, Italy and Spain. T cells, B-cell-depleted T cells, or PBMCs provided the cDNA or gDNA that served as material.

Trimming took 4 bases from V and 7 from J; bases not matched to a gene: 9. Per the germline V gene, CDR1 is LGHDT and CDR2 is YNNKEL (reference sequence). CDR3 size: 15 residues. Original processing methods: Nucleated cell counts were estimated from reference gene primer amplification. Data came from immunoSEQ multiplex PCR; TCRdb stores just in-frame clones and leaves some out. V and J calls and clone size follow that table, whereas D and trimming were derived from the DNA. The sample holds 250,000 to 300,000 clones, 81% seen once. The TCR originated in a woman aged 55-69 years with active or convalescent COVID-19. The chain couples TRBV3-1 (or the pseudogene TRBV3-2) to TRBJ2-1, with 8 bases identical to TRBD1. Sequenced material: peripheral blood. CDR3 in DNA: TGTGCCAGCAGCCCCTACAGGGGGATGGGGAATGAGCAGTTCTTC. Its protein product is CASSPYRGMGNEQFF.